What follows are 12 T cell receptor beta chains derived from one specimen sequenced in a study of blood T cells in healthy people across ages. Primed by a sample-barcoded 5' primer and a J-beta primer mix, a second PCR proceeded for about 7 to 11 cycles. TCRdb reanalysed the 5' RACE reads using MiXCR and keeps one entry per CDR3 protein. The profile covers 1.5 million to 2 million distinct CDR3 sequences, with roughly 32% appearing a single time and approximately 10% taken by the ten largest. Sequencing input: blood. The source is a woman in her 30s in good health.

The chain joins TRBV20-1 to TRBJ2-5, with TRBD2 as a possible D gene (6 bases). The J call could be wrong; TRBJ2-7 is a better fit for the DNA end. Germline values: CDR1 DFQATT, CDR2 SNEGSKA (reference sequence). The length of the CDR3 is 15 residues. DNA of the CDR3: TGCAGTGCGTCCTCGGGGCGGGGTCAGACCAACGAGCAGTACTTC. This sequence encodes CSASSGRGQTNEQYF.

This chain's CDR3 is CSAGPPGQGVGTDTQYF. The CDR3 DNA sequence: TGCAGTGCTGGACCCCCCGGGCAGGGGGTCGGCACAGATACGCAGTATTTT. This rearrangement joins TRBV20-1 to TRBJ2-3; TRBD1 matches at 7 bases. V was clipped by 5 bases and J by 1 base; unmatched bases: 15. CDR1 and CDR2 (germline): DFQATT, SNEGSKA (reference sequence). The CDR3 consists of 17 residues.

There are a few counts of this clonotype. The chain uses TRBV13 and TRBJ2-5, with D tentatively TRBD2 (7 bases). CDR1 is PRHDT, CDR2 FYEKMQ, per germline (reference sequence). There are 14 residues in the CDR3. Trimming pared 5 bases from V and 5 bases from J, leaving 15 bases between. The DNA for the CDR3 is TGTGCCAGCAGCGGGAGGGGGACTGCCGAGACCCAGTACTTC. Its protein is CASSGRGTAETQYF.

This clonotype occurred a few times. The chain links TRBV6-1 to TRBJ2-4, with D unclear. V dropped 2 bases and J dropped 9 bases, with 17 bases sitting between them. Germline V gene data show CDR1 as MNHNS and CDR2 as SASEGT. This CDR3 has 15 amino acids. For the CDR3, the DNA is TGTGCCAGCAGTGAAACTAAAGGAGAAAATAGCATTCAGTACTTC. Protein: CASSETKGENSIQYF.

This clonotype has more than one count but fewer than ten. The rearrangement joins TRBV28 to TRBJ2-7, with unresolved D. Deletions cut 10 bases from V and 2 bases from J, with 15 bases between. The CDR3 has 13 amino acids. Germline V gives CDR1 MDHEN, CDR2 SYDVKM. CDR3 coding DNA: TGTGCCACCACGTTAGGACGGACCTACGAGCAGTACTTC. Protein sequence: CATTLGRTYEQYF.

The rearrangement uses TRBV20-1 and TRBJ2-3, with 8 bases aligning to TRBD2. CDR3 length equals 15 residues. From germline, CDR1 is DFQATT and CDR2 SNEGSKA (reference sequence). The V and J ends lost 1 base and 5 bases, in that order; junction bases with no gene match: 8. The CDR3 region has the DNA TGCAGTGCTAGAGTCCCGGGACTAGTTGGAGATACGCAGTATTTT. Residues: CSARVPGLVGDTQYF.

Details on this clonotype: A junction end diverges from the germline sequence, so it may reflect a read error. V and J are TRBV28 and TRBJ1-2, with D maybe TRBD1 (5 bases). The CDR3 extends over 13 amino acids. From germline, CDR1 is MDHEN and CDR2 SYDVKM. CDR3 region: CAGRRDQDYDYTF. In DNA form, the CDR3 reads TGTGCCGGCCGACGGGACCAGGACTATGACTACACCTTC.

This rearrangement joins TRBV5-1 to TRBJ2-7, with 8 bases matching TRBD1. The CDR3 sequence is 16 residues long. CDR1 and CDR2 from the germline V gene are SGHRS and YFSETQ. The V and J ends lost 4 bases and 7 bases, in that order; junction bases with no gene match: 16. The CDR3 region has the DNA TGCGCCAGCAGCACAGGACAGGGACCCCCCCTGGAGGAGCAGTACTTC. Translation: CASSTGQGPPLEEQYF.

In its sample, this clonotype was seen many times. The CDR3 sequence: CSARGMTSGVKYF. The CDR3 DNA follows: TGCAGTGCTAGAGGAATGACTAGCGGGGTTAAGTATTTT. The chain links TRBV20-1 to TRBJ2-3; the match to TRBD2 covers 11 bases. The CDR3 extends over 13 amino acids. Trimming at V came to 1 base and at J to 13 bases, leaving 7 bases not matched to a gene. The germline V gene encodes CDR1 DFQATT and CDR2 SNEGSKA (reference sequence).

The chain uses TRBV5-1 and TRBJ1-1; D gene unclear. This CDR3 spans 14 amino acids. Between the trimmed V and J ends, which lost 4 bases and 1 base, there was a span of 11 bases. CDR1 is SGHRS and CDR2 is YFSETQ in the germline V gene. CDR3 coding DNA: TGCGCCAGCAGCCTAGAGACTTCGAACACTGAAGCTTTCTTT. Residues: CASSLETSNTEAFF.

The chain joins TRBV13 to TRBJ2-5, with D tentatively TRBD1 or TRBD2 (6 bases each). V lost 3 bases, J lost 4 bases, and 15 bases lay in between. The CDR3 sequence is 15 residues long. Germline V gene lookup returns CDR1 PRHDT and CDR2 FYEKMQ (reference sequence). This CDR3 is CASSFGQGTGETQYF. Here the CDR3 DNA reads TGTGCCAGCAGCTTTGGGCAGGGGACTGGAGAGACCCAGTACTTC. The full variable domain, completed using reference TRBV13 and TRBJ2-5, is AAGVIQSPRHLIKEKRETATLKCYPIPRHDTVYWYQQGPGQDPQFLISFYEKMQSDKGSIPDRFSAQQFSDYHSELNMSSLELGDSALYFCASSFGQGTGETQYFGPGTRLLVL.

The V gene is TRBV7-2, the J gene TRBJ2-4; 9 nucleotides line up with TRBD1. This CDR3 comprises 15 residues. The germline CDR1 and CDR2 sequences are SGHTA and FQGNSA. The V gene end was trimmed by 5 bases and the J gene end by 7 bases; junction bases not matched to a gene: 9. CDR3 nucleotide sequence: TGTGCCAGCAGCCCGACAGGGGGGGGTTCGAACATTCAGTACTTC. Residues: CASSPTGGGSNIQYF.